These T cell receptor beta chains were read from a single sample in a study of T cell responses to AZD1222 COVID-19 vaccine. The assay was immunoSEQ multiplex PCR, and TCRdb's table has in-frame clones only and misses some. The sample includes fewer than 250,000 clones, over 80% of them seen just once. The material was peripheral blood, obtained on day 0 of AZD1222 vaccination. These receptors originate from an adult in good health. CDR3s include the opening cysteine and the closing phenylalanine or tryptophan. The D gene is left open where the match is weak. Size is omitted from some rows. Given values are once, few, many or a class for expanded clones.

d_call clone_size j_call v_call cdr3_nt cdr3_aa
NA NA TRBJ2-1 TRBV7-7 TGTGCCAGCAGCCCTCTTCAGGGCCAGGCTATATATGAGCAGTTCTTC CASSPLQGQAIYEQFF
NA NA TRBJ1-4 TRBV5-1 TGCGCCAGCAGCTTGGCGGGGGCGTCAGTTGAAAAACTGTTTTTT CASSLAGASVEKLFF
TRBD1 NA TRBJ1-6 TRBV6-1 TGTGCCAGCAGTGACCGGACAGGTTATAATTCACCCCTCCACTTT CASSDRTGYNSPLHF
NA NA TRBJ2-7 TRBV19 TGTGCCAGTAGTATAACAAGGACTGTCGCCTACGAGCAGTACTTC CASSITRTVAYEQYF
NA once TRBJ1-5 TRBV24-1 TGTGCCACCAGTGGTTACAGCAATCAGCCCCAGCATTTT CATSGYSNQPQHF
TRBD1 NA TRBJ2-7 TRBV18 TGTGCCAGCTCGCGACTTACCGGGACAGGGGGCTACGAGCAGTACTTC CASSRLTGTGGYEQYF
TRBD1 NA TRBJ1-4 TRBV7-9 TGTGCCAGCAGCTACGGACAGGGTAATGAAAAACTGTTTTTT CASSYGQGNEKLFF
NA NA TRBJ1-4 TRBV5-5 TGTGCCAGCAGCCTATGGACAGTCAATGAAAAACTGTTTTTT CASSLWTVNEKLFF
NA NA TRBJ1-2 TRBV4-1 TGCGCCAGCAGTCCAGGGGACCAATCGGCGCGTGGCTACACCTTC CASSPGDQSARGYTF
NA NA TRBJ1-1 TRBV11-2 TGTGCCAGCAGCCTACAGGAGCGAGGCACTGAAGCTTTCTTT CASSLQERGTEAFF
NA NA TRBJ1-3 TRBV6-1 TGTGCCAGCAGTGAAGCGCCAGGGACGGGCACCATATATTTT CASSEAPGTGTIYF